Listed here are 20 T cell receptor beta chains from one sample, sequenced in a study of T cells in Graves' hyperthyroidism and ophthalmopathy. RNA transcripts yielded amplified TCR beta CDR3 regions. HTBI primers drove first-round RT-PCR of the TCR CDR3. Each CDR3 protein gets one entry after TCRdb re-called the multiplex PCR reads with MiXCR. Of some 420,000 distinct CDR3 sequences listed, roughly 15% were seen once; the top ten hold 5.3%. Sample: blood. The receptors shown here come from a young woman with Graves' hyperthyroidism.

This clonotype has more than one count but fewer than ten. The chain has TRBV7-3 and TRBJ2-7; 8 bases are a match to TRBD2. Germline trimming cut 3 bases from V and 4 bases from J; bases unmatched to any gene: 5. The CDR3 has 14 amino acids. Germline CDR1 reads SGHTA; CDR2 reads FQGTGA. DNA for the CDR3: TGTGCCAGCAGCTTTCAGCGGGAGTTGTACGAGCAGTACTTC. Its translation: CASSFQRELYEQYF.

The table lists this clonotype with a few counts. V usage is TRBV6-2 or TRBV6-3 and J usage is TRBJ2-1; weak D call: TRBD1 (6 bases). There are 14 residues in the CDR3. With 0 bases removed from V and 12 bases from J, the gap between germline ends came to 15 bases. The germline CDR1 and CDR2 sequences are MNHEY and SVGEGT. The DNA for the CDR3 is TGTGCCAGCAGTTACTCAGGGCTGGACAGTCGGCAGTTCTTC. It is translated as CASSYSGLDSRQFF.

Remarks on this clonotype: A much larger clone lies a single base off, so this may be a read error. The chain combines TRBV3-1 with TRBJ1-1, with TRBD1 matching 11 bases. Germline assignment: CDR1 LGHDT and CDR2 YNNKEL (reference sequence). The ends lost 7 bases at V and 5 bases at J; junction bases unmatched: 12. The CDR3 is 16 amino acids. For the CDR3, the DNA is TGTGCCAGCAACCACGGACAGGGGGCGATGGGGACTGAAGCTTTCTTT. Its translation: CASNHGQGAMGTEAFF.

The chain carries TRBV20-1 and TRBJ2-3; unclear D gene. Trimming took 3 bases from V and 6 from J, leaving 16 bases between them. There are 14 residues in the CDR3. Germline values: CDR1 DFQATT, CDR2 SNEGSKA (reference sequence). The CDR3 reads CSASPPYGVDTQYF. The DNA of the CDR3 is TGCAGTGCTAGTCCCCCCTATGGCGTCGATACGCAGTATTTT.

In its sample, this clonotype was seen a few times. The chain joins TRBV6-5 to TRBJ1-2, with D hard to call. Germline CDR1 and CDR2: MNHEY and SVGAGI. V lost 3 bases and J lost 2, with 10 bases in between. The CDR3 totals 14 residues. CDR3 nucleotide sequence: TGTGCCAGCAGTTATGGCCCACTGAACTATGGCTACACCTTC. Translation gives CASSYGPLNYGYTF.

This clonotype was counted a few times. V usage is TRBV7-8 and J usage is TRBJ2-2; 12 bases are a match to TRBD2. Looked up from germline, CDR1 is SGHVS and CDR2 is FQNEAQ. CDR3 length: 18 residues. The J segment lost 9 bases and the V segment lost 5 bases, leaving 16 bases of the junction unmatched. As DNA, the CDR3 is TGTGCCAGCAGCCAAACTGGACTAGCGGGAAGAATACTCCGGGAGCTGTTTTTT. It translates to CASSQTGLAGRILRELFF.

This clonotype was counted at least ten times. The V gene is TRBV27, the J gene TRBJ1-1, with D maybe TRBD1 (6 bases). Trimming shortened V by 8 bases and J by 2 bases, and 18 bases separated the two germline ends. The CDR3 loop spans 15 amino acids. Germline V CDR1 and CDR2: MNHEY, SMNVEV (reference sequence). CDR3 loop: CASGETGWRNTEAFF. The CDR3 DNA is TGTGCCAGCGGAGAAACAGGGTGGAGAAACACTGAAGCTTTCTTT.

In nucleotides, the CDR3 is TGCAGCGTTGATGCTAGCCGGAGCACAGATACGCAGTATTTT. Translated, it gives CSVDASRSTDTQYF. V is TRBV29-1 and J is TRBJ2-3; a weak D match, TRBD2 (5 bases). Trimming cost V 3 bases and J 0 bases, with 10 bases left between them. CDR1 and CDR2 (germline): SQVTM, ANQGSEA. The CDR3 is 14 residues long.

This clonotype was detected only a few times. CDR3 sequence reads: CASSLDKDNEQFF. As DNA, the CDR3 is TGTGCCAGCAGCTTAGACAAGGACAATGAGCAGTTCTTC. J is TRBJ2-1 and V is TRBV7-3; D ambiguous. This CDR3 spans 13 amino acids. The germline CDR1 and CDR2 sequences are SGHTA and FQGTGA. Trimming removed 2 bases from V and 5 bases from J, with 7 bases in between.

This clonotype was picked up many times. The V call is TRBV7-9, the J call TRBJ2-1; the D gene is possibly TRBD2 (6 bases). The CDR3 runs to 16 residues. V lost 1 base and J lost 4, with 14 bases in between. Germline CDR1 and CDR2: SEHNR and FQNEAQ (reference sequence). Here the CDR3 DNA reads TGTGCCAGCAGCTTAGAACTAGCTCAAACGTACAATGAGCAGTTCTTC. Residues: CASSLELAQTYNEQFF.

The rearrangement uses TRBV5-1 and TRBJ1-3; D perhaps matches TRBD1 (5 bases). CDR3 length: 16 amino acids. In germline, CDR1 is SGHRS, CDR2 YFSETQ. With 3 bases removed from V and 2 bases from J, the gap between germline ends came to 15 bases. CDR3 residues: CASSSQGAGAGNTIYF. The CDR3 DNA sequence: TGCGCCAGCAGCTCTCAAGGGGCTGGGGCTGGAAACACCATATATTTT.

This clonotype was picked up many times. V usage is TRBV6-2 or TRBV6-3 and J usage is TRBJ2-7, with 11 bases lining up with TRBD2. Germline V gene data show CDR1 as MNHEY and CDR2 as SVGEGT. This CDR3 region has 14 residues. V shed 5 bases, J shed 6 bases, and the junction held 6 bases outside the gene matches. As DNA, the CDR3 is TGTGCCAGCAGTACGGGACTAGCGGCCGGCGAGCAGTACTTC. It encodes CASSTGLAAGEQYF.

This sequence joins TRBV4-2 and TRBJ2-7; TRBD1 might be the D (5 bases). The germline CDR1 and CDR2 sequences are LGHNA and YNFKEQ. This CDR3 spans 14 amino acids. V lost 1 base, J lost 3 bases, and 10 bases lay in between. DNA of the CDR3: TGTGCCAGCAGCCAAGTAGGGGAAAACTACGAGCAGTACTTC. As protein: CASSQVGENYEQYF.

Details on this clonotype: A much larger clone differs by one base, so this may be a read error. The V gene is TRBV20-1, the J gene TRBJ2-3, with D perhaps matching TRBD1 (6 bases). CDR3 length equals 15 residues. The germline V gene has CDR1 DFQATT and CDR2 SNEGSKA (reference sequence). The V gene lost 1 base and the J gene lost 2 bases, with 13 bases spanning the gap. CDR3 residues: CSARGLGQNTDTQYF. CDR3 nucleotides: TGCAGTGCTAGAGGTTTAGGACAGAACACAGATACGCAGTATTTT.

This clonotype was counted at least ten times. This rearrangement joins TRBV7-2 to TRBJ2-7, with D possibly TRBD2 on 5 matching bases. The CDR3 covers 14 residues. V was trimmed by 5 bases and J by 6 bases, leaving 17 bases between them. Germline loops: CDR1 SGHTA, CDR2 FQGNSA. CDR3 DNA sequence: TGTGCCAGCAGCCACCCCTGGGAGCGCGGCGAGCAGTACTTC. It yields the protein CASSHPWERGEQYF. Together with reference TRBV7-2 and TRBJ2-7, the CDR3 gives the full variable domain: GAGVSQSPSNKVTEKGKDVELRCDPISGHTALYWYRQSLGQGLEFLIYFQGNSAPDKSGLPSDRFSAERTGGSVSTLTIQRTQQEDSAVYLCASSHPWERGEQYFGPGTRLTVT.

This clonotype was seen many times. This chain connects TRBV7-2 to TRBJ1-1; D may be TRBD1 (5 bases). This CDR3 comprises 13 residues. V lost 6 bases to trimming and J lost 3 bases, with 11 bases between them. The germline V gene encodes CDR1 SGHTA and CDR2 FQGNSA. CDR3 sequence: CASSSGLDTEAFF. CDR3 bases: TGTGCCAGCAGTTCGGGACTGGACACTGAAGCTTTCTTT.

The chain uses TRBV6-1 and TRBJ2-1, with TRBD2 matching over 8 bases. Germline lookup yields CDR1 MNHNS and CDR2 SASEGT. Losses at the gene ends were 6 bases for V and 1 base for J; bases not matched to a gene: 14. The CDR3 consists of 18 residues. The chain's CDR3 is CASRETAEERESYNEQFF. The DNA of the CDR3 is TGTGCCAGCAGGGAAACGGCCGAGGAGCGGGAGTCCTACAATGAGCAGTTCTTC.

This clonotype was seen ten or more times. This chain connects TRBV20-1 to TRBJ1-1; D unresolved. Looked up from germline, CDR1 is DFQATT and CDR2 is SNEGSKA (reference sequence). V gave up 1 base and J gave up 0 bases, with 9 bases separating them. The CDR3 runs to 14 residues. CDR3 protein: CSARASGLNTEAFF. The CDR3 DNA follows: TGCAGTGCTAGAGCGAGCGGCCTGAACACTGAAGCTTTCTTT.

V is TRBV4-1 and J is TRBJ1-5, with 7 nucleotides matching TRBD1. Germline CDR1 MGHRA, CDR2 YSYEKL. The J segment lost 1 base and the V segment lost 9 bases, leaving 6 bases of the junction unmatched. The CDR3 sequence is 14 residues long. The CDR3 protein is CASGSTGSNQPQHF. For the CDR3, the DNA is TGCGCCAGTGGGTCGACAGGGAGCAATCAGCCCCAGCATTTT.

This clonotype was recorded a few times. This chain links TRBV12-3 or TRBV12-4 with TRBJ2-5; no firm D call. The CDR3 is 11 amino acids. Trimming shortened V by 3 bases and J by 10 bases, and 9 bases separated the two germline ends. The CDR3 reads CASSFGGVQYF. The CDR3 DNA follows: TGTGCCAGCAGTTTCGGTGGGGTCCAGTACTTC.